A selection of T cell receptor beta chains follows, all from one sample in a study of cytomegalovirus exposure and HLA in healthy donors. The table came from immunoSEQ multiplex PCR; TCRdb's copy has only in-frame clones and leaves some out. The sample lists about 170,000 clones, roughly 67% occurring once. The specimen sequenced was PBMCs. Receptor source: a young woman in good health and CMV-seropositive. Each CDR3 is given with its conserved first and last residue. The D gene is left open where the match is weak. Only some rows state a clone size, as once, few, many or a class for expanded clones.

abundance,v_gene,j_gene,d_gene,CDR3aa,CDR3nt
-,TRBV6-6,TRBJ2-4,-,CASGFDSWSIQYF,TGTGCCAGCGGGTTTGACAGTTGGTCCATTCAGTACTTC
once,TRBV10-3,TRBJ2-3,-,CAISDRDKVTDTQYF,TGTGCCATCAGTGACCGGGACAAAGTCACAGATACGCAGTATTTT
-,TRBV14,TRBJ1-2,-,CASSQDRSYGYTF,TGTGCCAGCAGCCAAGACAGATCCTATGGCTACACCTTC
-,TRBV2,TRBJ1-2,-,CASLRQVPWGYTF,TGTGCCAGCTTACGACAGGTCCCTTGGGGCTACACCTTC
few,TRBV4-1,TRBJ2-1,-,CASSQEAAYNEQFF,TGCGCCAGCAGCCAAGAGGCAGCCTACAATGAGCAGTTCTTC
-,TRBV18,TRBJ1-3,-,CASSPQPGNTIYF,TGTGCCAGCTCACCACAGCCTGGAAACACCATATATTTT
-,TRBV15,TRBJ1-6,TRBD1,CATSRLTGGRTDSPLHF,TGTGCCACCAGCAGATTAACAGGGGGCCGTACTGATTCACCCCTCCACTTT
-,TRBV6-1,TRBJ2-1,-,CASSEAREGRVNEQFF,TGTGCCAGCAGTGAAGCGAGAGAGGGAAGGGTCAATGAGCAGTTCTTC
few,TRBV5-4,TRBJ1-2,-,CASSLEGKTLISGYTF,TGTGCCAGCAGCTTGGAAGGCAAGACTCTAATTAGTGGCTACACCTTC
-,TRBV6-5,TRBJ1-3,-,CASSYSIAGLNTIYF,TGTGCCAGCAGTTACTCGATTGCAGGACTAAACACCATATATTTT
-,TRBV5-1,TRBJ2-3,-,CASSWQSRGVGDDPDTQYF,TGCGCCAGCAGCTGGCAATCGCGAGGTGTTGGCGACGACCCAGATACGCAGTATTTT
few,TRBV30,TRBJ1-5,-,CAWSAQTAQPQHF,TGTGCCTGGAGTGCCCAGACTGCTCAGCCCCAGCATTTT
once,TRBV7-2,TRBJ1-6,-,CASSPVRGDSPLHF,TGTGCCAGCAGCCCCGTTCGGGGTGACTCACCCCTCCACTTT
medium-sized,TRBV7-2,TRBJ2-5,-,CASTPRGGVRETQYF,TGTGCCAGCACCCCCCGAGGAGGGGTCAGAGAGACCCAGTACTTC
-,TRBV12-5,TRBJ2-2,-,CASALGGRNTGELFF,TGTGCTAGTGCCCTCGGGGGGCGGAACACCGGGGAGCTGTTTTTT
-,TRBV6-5,TRBJ2-1,TRBD2,CASSRTSGGNEQFF,TGTGCCAGCAGTCGGACTAGCGGGGGTAATGAGCAGTTCTTC
few,TRBV4-2,TRBJ1-3,-,CASSQDETGPGNTIYF,TGTGCCAGCAGCCAGGATGAAACAGGGCCTGGAAACACCATATATTTT
-,TRBV9,TRBJ2-7,TRBD2,CASSPSGGPYEQYF,TGTGCCAGCAGCCCGAGCGGGGGTCCCTACGAGCAGTACTTC
-,TRBV9,TRBJ1-2,TRBD1,CASSPGDRGVSGYTF,TGTGCCAGCAGCCCCGGTGACAGGGGGGTAAGTGGCTACACCTTC
-,TRBV5-1,TRBJ1-1,-,CASRAGGTEAFF,TGCGCCAGCAGGGCCGGAGGCACTGAAGCTTTCTTT